These T cell receptor beta chains were read from a single sample in a study of neurological immune-mediated disorders. TCRdb re-analysed the 5' RACE reads in MiXCR, keeping a single row per CDR3 protein. The repertoire consists of tens of thousands of distinct CDR3 sequences, with about 1.6% occurring once and the leading ten covering around a tenth. Sequenced sample: PBMCs. These receptors were collected from a woman aged 25 to 39 with multiple sclerosis. Both conserved end residues are part of each CDR3. D genes are given only for firm matches. Size tells how often a clone was seen (once, few, many) or the class of an expanded clone, and some rows leave it out.

-	many	TRBV15	TRBJ1-4	TGTGCCACCAGCAGAGCGGGGGCAACTAATGAAAAACTGTTTTTT	CATSRAGATNEKLFF
TRBD2	many	TRBV5-1	TRBJ2-2	TGCGCCAGCAGCACCTTCGGTAGCGGGGAGCTCACCGGGGAGCTGTTTTTT	CASSTFGSGELTGELFF
-	many	TRBV5-1	TRBJ1-1	TGCGCCAGCAGCTTGACAGTCACGAACACTGAAGCTTTCTTT	CASSLTVTNTEAFF
TRBD1	many	TRBV7-2	TRBJ1-5	TGTGCCAGCAGCTTACCAGGGGGAAATCAGCCCCAGCATTTT	CASSLPGGNQPQHF
-	many	TRBV10-2	TRBJ2-7	TGCGCCAGCAGGCGGAGGGGGGACTACCTCTACGAGCAGTACTTC	CASRRRGDYLYEQYF
TRBD2	many	TRBV5-1	TRBJ2-7	TGCGCCAGCAGCTGGACTAGCGGCCCTTCCTACGAGCAGTACTTC	CASSWTSGPSYEQYF
TRBD1	many	TRBV3-1	TRBJ2-7	TGTGCCAGCAGCAGAACTCCCGGGACAGGGGCTCCCGAGCAGTACTTC	CASSRTPGTGAPEQYF
TRBD1	many	TRBV5-1	TRBJ1-2	TGCGCCAGCAGGGAGGTGACAGGGTCCTATGGCTACACCTTC	CASREVTGSYGYTF
-	many	TRBV6-5	TRBJ2-2	TGTGCCAGCGGGCGATCCGGGGAGCTGTTTTTT	CASGRSGELFF
TRBD1	many	TRBV3-1	TRBJ1-1	TGTGCCAGCAGCCAATACAGGGGTAGCACTGAAGCTTTCTTT	CASSQYRGSTEAFF
-	many	TRBV5-1	TRBJ2-2	TGCGCCAGCAGCTTGGGTGCTAGCGCCACCGGGGAGCTGTTTTTT	CASSLGASATGELFF
-	many	TRBV11-2	TRBJ1-4	TGTGCCAGCAGCCCCCCCTGGCGCCCCGAAAAACTGTTTTTT	CASSPPWRPEKLFF
-	-	TRBV6-2/TRBV6-3	TRBJ1-2	TGTGCCAGCACTCGGACGGGACCTAACTATGGCTACACCTTC	CASTRTGPNYGYTF
TRBD2	many	TRBV9	TRBJ2-7	TGTGCCAGCAGCGTCAGCGGGGTGTCCTACGAGCAGTACTTC	CASSVSGVSYEQYF
-	many	TRBV20-1	TRBJ1-5	TGCAGCCGTGGGGGGGGCCGGGGCAATCAGCCCCAGCATTTT	CSRGGGRGNQPQHF
TRBD1	many	TRBV9	TRBJ2-5	TGTGCCAGCAGCGACCGGGACAGGCTTTTTGGAGAGACCCAGTACTTC	CASSDRDRLFGETQYF
TRBD1	many	TRBV10-3	TRBJ1-2	TGTGCCATCAGTGGGCCCAAGACAGGGGGCAGGAGCTACACCTTC	CAISGPKTGGRSYTF
-	many	TRBV5-6	TRBJ2-2	TGTGCCAGCAGCTTGGAGGCAGGGGAACGGGAGCTGTTTTTT	CASSLEAGERELFF
TRBD1	many	TRBV27	TRBJ2-1	TGTGCCAGCAAGAAAAGACAGGGGGTTGAGAATGAGCAGTTCTTC	CASKKRQGVENEQFF
-	few	TRBV4-3	TRBJ1-2	TGCGCCAGCAGCCAAGCTCCGGTGGGGCCCAGCGGCTACACCTTC	CASSQAPVGPSGYTF
-	many	TRBV9	TRBJ2-3	TGTGCCAGCAGCGAAGGGGGATGGAGGGCAGATACGCAGTATTTT	CASSEGGWRADTQYF
-	many	TRBV6-2/TRBV6-3	TRBJ1-5	TGTGCCAGCAGTTACTGGCCCGGAAGCAATCAGCCCCAGCATTTT	CASSYWPGSNQPQHF
-	many	TRBV7-2	TRBJ2-3	TGTGCCAGCACAAGGATAGCATCCCCCGGGGATACGCAGTATTTT	CASTRIASPGDTQYF
TRBD2	many	TRBV7-2	TRBJ2-7	TGTGCCAGCAGCTTCTTCGAGCGGGGAGATTACGAGCAGTACTTC	CASSFFERGDYEQYF
-	many	TRBV7-2	TRBJ1-2	TGTGCCAGCAGCTCAAAAAGGGGGACTGGCTACACCTTC	CASSSKRGTGYTF
-	-	TRBV18	TRBJ2-5	TGTGCCAGCTCACCACCAGTCAGAGGGGTAGGAGAGACCCAGTACTTC	CASSPPVRGVGETQYF
-	many	TRBV18	TRBJ1-2	TGTGCCAGCTCATTACAGGAAAATCGCGGCTACACCTTC	CASSLQENRGYTF